This TCR beta chain was recorded in a study of cytomegalovirus exposure and HLA in healthy donors. Study-level results: Later analysis identified a missense DCLRE1C variant that was linked to TCR beta V- and J-gene trimming. Later analysis revealed greater clonal expansion in HLA-associated TCR beta chains than in equally common others. Apparent HLA restriction characterized most CMV-associated TCR beta chains in a later analysis.

About this clone: Its antigen is unknown.

Amplification used 60 Vbeta primers and 13 Jbeta primers. Here immunoSEQ multiplex PCR was the method, and the copy in TCRdb shows in-frame clones only, minus some. In the table there are around 40,000 clones, around 60% of which are singletons. This CDR3 has 14 residues. After removal of 7 bases from V and 8 bases from J, the junction contained 10 bases not matched to a gene. CDR1 SQVTM and CDR2 ANQGSEA come from the germline V gene. The chain is built from TRBV29-1 and TRBJ2-1, with 11 bases identical to TRBD1. Sequenced material: PBMCs. This sequence originates from a human donor in good health. Here the CDR3 reads CSGTGTGGSHEQFF. As DNA, the CDR3 is TGCAGCGGAACCGGGACAGGGGGATCGCATGAGCAGTTCTTC.